Listed here are 4 T cell receptor beta chains from one sample, sequenced in a study of response to subunit inactivated influenza vaccine (dated by TCRdb to the late 2010s). This specimen's time point label, per the study, means: around 45 days after influenza vaccine administration. The receptor library was made with RT-PCR. Sequencing was carried out with an Illumina HiSeq 2500. TCRdb reran the public reads through fastp at Q25 and MiXCR, keeping productive beta chains. Every distinct CDR3 protein forms one entry, paired with its most common genes and DNA. In all, the sample holds 430,000 or so distinct CDR3 sequences, and 11% of those were seen once. The ten most abundant clones make up around 12% of the sample. The material sequenced was PBMCs from blood, taken more than 35 days after vaccination. Source of these receptors: a man aged 50-59 years who received an inactivated influenza vaccine. Donor details come from another sample of the same person, matched by shared clones.

The V call is TRBV20-1, the J call TRBJ2-7; weak D call: TRBD1 (6 bases). The germline V gene encodes CDR1 DFQATT and CDR2 SNEGSKA (reference sequence). CDR3 size: 10 residues. Trimming took off 6 bases at V and 6 bases at J, with 9 bases between the two ends. CDR3 nucleotides: TGCAGTGCCCCCAGGGGCGAGCAGTACTTC. Its translation is CSAPRGEQYF.

This clonotype was seen at least ten times. The gene calls are TRBV29-1 and TRBJ2-1; no clear D gene. Germline V gene data show CDR1 as SQVTM and CDR2 as ANQGSEA. The CDR3 runs 11 residues. The chain's CDR3 is CRANVNNEQFF. In DNA, the CDR3 is TGCAGGGCCAATGTAAACAATGAGCAGTTCTTC.

This clonotype showed up many times. V and J are TRBV7-2 and TRBJ2-2, with 8 bases matching TRBD1. The CDR3 contains 15 residues. V dropped 6 bases and J dropped 2; count of bases not matched to a gene: 5. Germline values: CDR1 SGHTA, CDR2 FQGNSA. The CDR3 DNA reads as TGTGCCAGCAGGATAACAGGGGGTAACACCGGGGAGCTGTTTTTT. Translation: CASRITGGNTGELFF.

This clonotype has only a few counts. The J gene is TRBJ2-3, the V gene TRBV15, with 7 bases fitting TRBD2. V lost 5 bases and J lost 6; bases outside the gene matches: 5. The CDR3 contains 13 residues. Germline V gene data show CDR1 as LNHNV and CDR2 as YYDKDF (reference sequence). CDR3 residues: CATSPSGTDTQYF. The DNA for the CDR3 is TGTGCCACCAGCCCAAGCGGGACGGATACGCAGTATTTT.